This entry lists 6 T cell receptor beta chains sequenced from one sample in a study of chemoradiotherapy in HPV16-positive cancers. TCRdb's table, derived via immunoSEQ multiplex PCR, lists solely in-frame clones and lacks some. There are about 21,000 clones in the sample; around 87% occur only once, and around 2% lies in the top ten. The specimen was blood, collected from a patient who underwent chemoradiotherapy. All receptors come from a human donor with HPV-associated anogenital cancer.

V and J are TRBV11-2 and TRBJ2-7, with D possibly being TRBD2 (6 bases). The CDR3 has 14 amino acids. CDR1 and CDR2 from the germline V gene are SGHAT and FQNNGV. The V end lost 4 bases, the J end lost 3 bases, and 13 bases lay between the germline ends. Written as DNA, the CDR3 is TGTGCCAGCAGCTGGGCGGGTAGCGGCTACGAGCAGTACTTC. Amino acid sequence: CASSWAGSGYEQYF. The full variable domain, rest sourced from reference TRBV11-2 and TRBJ2-7, is EAGVAQSPRYKIIEKRQSVAFWCNPISGHATLYWYQQILGQGPKLLIQFQNNGVVDDSQLPKDRFSAERLKGVDSTLKIQPAKLEDSAVYLCASSWAGSGYEQYFGPGTRLTVT.

As for this clone: Distinct nucleotide sequences in the sample also encode this CDR3. The CDR3 bases are TGTGCCAGCTCCCCTGATTATAGCAATCAGCCCCAGCATTTT. Translating it yields CASSPDYSNQPQHF. This chain joins TRBV18 and TRBJ1-5; D is undetermined. The V gene lost 6 bases and the J gene lost 0 bases, with 9 bases spanning the gap. Germline V lookup: CDR1 KGHSH, CDR2 LQKENI. This CDR3 contains 14 residues.

V gene TRBV11-2 combines with J gene TRBJ1-2; D call uncertain. CDR1 is SGHAT and CDR2 is FQNNGV in the germline V gene. V gave up 0 bases and J gave up 4 bases, with 9 bases separating them. This CDR3 is 14 amino acids long. The CDR3 nucleotides are TGTGCCAGCAGCTTAGAGGGCAAATCCTATGGCTACACCTTC. This codes for CASSLEGKSYGYTF.

V gene TRBV14 combines with J gene TRBJ2-3; D perhaps matches TRBD1 (5 bases). The V end lost 5 bases, the J end lost 4 bases, and 10 bases lay between the germline ends. The CDR3 is 13 amino acids. Germline V gene lookup returns CDR1 SGHDN and CDR2 FVKESK. The CDR3 is CASSWVGADTQYF. For the CDR3, the DNA is TGTGCCAGCAGCTGGGTAGGGGCAGATACGCAGTATTTT.

The chain joins TRBV7-3 to TRBJ2-5; 7 bases are a match to TRBD2. The trim removed 3 bases at V and 2 bases at J, leaving 12 bases unmatched. CDR3 length: 17 amino acids. Germline CDR1 reads SGHTA; CDR2 reads FQGTGA. The CDR3 nucleotides read TGTGCCAGCAGCTTTGCGGGGGACCCAACCCGACAAGAGACCCAGTACTTC. Its protein product is CASSFAGDPTRQETQYF.

CDR3 residues: CASSRLRSGANVLTF. As DNA, the CDR3 is TGTGCCAGCAGCAGACTGCGCTCTGGGGCCAACGTCCTGACTTTC. V and J are TRBV6-1 and TRBJ2-6; D unresolved. The length of the CDR3 is 15 residues. V was pared by 6 bases and J by 0 bases, with 9 bases between. CDR1 is MNHNS and CDR2 is SASEGT in the germline V gene.